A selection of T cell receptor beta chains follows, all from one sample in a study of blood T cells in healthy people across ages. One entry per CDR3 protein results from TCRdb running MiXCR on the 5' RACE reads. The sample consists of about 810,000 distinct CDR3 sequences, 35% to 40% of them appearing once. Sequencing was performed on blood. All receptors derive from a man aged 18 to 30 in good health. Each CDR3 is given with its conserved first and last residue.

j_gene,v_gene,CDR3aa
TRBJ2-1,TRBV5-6,CASSLILGYNEQFF
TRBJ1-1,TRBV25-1,CASSETGEAFF
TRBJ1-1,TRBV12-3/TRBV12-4,CASSSAPGHLGEAFF
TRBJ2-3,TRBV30,CAWTSRGTDTQYF
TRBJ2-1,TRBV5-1,CASGLTSGANEQFF
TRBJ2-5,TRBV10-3,CAISEANRKETQYF
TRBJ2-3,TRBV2,CASSPRQYTDAQYF
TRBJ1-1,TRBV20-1,CSARARGLSEAFF
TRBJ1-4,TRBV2,CASRERTGGYNEKLFF
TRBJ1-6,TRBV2,CASSETSPLHF
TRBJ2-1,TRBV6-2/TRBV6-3,CASSRAGGGNEQFF
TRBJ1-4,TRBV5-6,CASFSRDTNEKLFF
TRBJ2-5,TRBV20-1,CSARDPSPDRFGETQYF
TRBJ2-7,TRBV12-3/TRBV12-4,CASSPTSAYEQYF
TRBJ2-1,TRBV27,CASNESGGPLNEQFF
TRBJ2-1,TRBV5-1,CASSQDRGGIDEQFF
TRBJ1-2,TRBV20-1,CSARDGGEAPYGYTF
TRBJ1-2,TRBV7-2,CASSPRTDRGYDGYTF
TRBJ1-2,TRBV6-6,CAGLGGRTYGYTF
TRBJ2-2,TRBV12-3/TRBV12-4,CASRRGTGELFF
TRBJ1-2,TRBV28,CASSAPATNYGYTF
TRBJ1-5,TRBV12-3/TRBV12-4,CASSSGGGVGNQPQHF
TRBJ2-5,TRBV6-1,CASRVQVTQETQYF
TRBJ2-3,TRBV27,CASSLRVNTDTQYF
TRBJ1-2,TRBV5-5,CASILTPGQGANGYTF
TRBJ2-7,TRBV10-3,CAISENRFFEQYF
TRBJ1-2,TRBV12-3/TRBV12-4,CASSLWGADSINNYGYTF
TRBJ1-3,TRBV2,CASRASATGNTIYF
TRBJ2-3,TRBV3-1,CASSRTPDYGLAVSTDTQYF
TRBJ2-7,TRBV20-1,CSARGVGYEQYF
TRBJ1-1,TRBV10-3,CAISETGAGEAFF
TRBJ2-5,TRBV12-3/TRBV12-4,CASTRRGGGSQTETQYF
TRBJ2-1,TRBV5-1,CASSLSPLAGGRNEQFF
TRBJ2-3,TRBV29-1,CSVHPFTDTQYF
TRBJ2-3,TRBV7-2,CASSLAAIRADTQYF
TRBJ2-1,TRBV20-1,CSASAWRYEQFF
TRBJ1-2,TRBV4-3,CASSQAGTGFGGYTF
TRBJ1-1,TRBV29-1,CSVRKGGGTEAFF
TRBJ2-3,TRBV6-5,CASSRSSKSTDTQYF
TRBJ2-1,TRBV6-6,CASSHRDSSYNEQFF
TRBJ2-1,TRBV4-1,CASRAMTGSEQFF
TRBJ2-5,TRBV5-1,CASSATLVTQETQYF
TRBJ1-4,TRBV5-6,CASSFRGTNEKLFF
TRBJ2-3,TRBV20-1,CSAAPQDTQYF
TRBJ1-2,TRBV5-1,CASSLGSEDYGYTF
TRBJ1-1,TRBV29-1,CSVEAGVEGTEAFF
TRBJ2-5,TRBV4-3,CASSPLWGQETQYF
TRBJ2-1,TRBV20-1,CSAADWGSSYNEQFF
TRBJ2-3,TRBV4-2,CASRQGAYTDTQYF
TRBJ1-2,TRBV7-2,CASSSPGRGVYGYTF
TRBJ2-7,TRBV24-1,CATPETAEPYEQYF
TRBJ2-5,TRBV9,CASSGGGLQETQYF